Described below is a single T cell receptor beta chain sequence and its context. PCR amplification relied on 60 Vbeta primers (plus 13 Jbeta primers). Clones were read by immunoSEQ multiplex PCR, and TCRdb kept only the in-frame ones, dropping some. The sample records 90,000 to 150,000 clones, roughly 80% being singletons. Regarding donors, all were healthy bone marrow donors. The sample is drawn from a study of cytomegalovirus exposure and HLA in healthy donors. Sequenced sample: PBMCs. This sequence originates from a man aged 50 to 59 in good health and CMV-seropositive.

CDR3 sequence: CSVSDSSNYGYTF. The CDR3 bases are TGCAGCGTTTCGGACAGCTCTAACTATGGCTACACCTTC. This chain links TRBV29-1 with TRBJ1-2; TRBD1 might be the D (6 bases). Germline V gene lookup returns CDR1 SQVTM and CDR2 ANQGSEA. The length of the CDR3 is 13 residues. V lost 5 bases, J lost 0 bases, and 10 bases lay in between.